A selection of T cell receptor beta chains follows, all from one sample in a study of blood T cell repertoires in COVID-19. Only in-frame clones appear in the TCRdb table, and some are missing; sequencing was by immunoSEQ multiplex PCR. The profile covers 70,000 to 80,000 clones, with 75% to 90% appearing a single time and about an eighth taken by the ten largest. The sequencing input was peripheral blood. The origin of the receptors is a human donor in a cohort sampled during active COVID-19. The CDR3 runs from the conserved cysteine through the conserved F or W. Each record gives: clone size, V gene, CDR3 length, J gene, D gene, CDR3 DNA, CDR3 protein. A D gene is named only where the DNA matches it firmly. Only some rows state a clone size, as once, few, many or a class for expanded clones.

clone_size: .; v_call: TRBV2; cdr3_length: 15; j_call: TRBJ2-5; d_call: TRBD2; cdr3_nt: TGTGCCAGCAGTCTAGCAGGGAGGGGTCGAGAGACCCAGTACTTC; cdr3_aa: CASSLAGRGRETQYF
clone_size: .; v_call: TRBV5-1; cdr3_length: 14; j_call: TRBJ2-2; d_call: .; cdr3_nt: TGCGCCAGCAGCCCGACACAGAACACCGGGGAGCTGTTTTTT; cdr3_aa: CASSPTQNTGELFF
clone_size: few; v_call: TRBV30; cdr3_length: 12; j_call: TRBJ1-3; d_call: TRBD1; cdr3_nt: TGTGCACTAGACAGGGGCCTCGACACCATATATTTT; cdr3_aa: CALDRGLDTIYF
clone_size: .; v_call: TRBV6-1; cdr3_length: 14; j_call: TRBJ1-3; d_call: .; cdr3_nt: TGTGCCAGCAGTGAACAGGGTTCTGGAAACACCATATATTTT; cdr3_aa: CASSEQGSGNTIYF
clone_size: .; v_call: TRBV29-1; cdr3_length: 14; j_call: TRBJ2-5; d_call: .; cdr3_nt: TGCAGCGTTGGCAGCAGTTGGGGCCAGGAGACCCAGTACTTC; cdr3_aa: CSVGSSWGQETQYF
clone_size: .; v_call: TRBV18; cdr3_length: 17; j_call: TRBJ2-3; d_call: TRBD1; cdr3_nt: TGTGCCAGCTCACTGACAGGACAGGGGATAGGCACAGATACGCAGTATTTT; cdr3_aa: CASSLTGQGIGTDTQYF
clone_size: few; v_call: TRBV5-1; cdr3_length: 14; j_call: TRBJ2-1; d_call: .; cdr3_nt: TGCGCCAGCAGCCGCCGGGATCCGAACAATGAGCAGTTCTTC; cdr3_aa: CASSRRDPNNEQFF
clone_size: .; v_call: TRBV3-1/TRBV3-2; cdr3_length: 15; j_call: TRBJ2-7; d_call: TRBD2; cdr3_nt: TGTGCCAGCAGCCCTCCGGGACTAGCCGCCTACGAGCAGTACTTC; cdr3_aa: CASSPPGLAAYEQYF
clone_size: .; v_call: TRBV7-9; cdr3_length: 12; j_call: TRBJ1-1; d_call: .; cdr3_nt: TGTGCCAGCAGCTTAGTTAGGGGGTTGGCTTTCTTT; cdr3_aa: CASSLVRGLAFF
clone_size: .; v_call: TRBV3-1/TRBV3-2; cdr3_length: 15; j_call: TRBJ1-1; d_call: .; cdr3_nt: TGTGCCAGCAGCCAAGGTCCGGGGTCGGGGACTGAAGCTTTCTTT; cdr3_aa: CASSQGPGSGTEAFF
clone_size: .; v_call: TRBV6-5; cdr3_length: 15; j_call: TRBJ1-2; d_call: .; cdr3_nt: TGTGCCAGCAGTTACTCGATAACCGGAGACTATGGCTACACCTTC; cdr3_aa: CASSYSITGDYGYTF
clone_size: .; v_call: TRBV21-1; cdr3_length: 13; j_call: TRBJ1-2; d_call: .; cdr3_nt: TGTGCCAGCAGCAAAGCTGTTTTTGTAGGGGCCACCTTC; cdr3_aa: CASSKAVFVGATF
clone_size: few; v_call: TRBV3-1/TRBV3-2; cdr3_length: 16; j_call: TRBJ2-2; d_call: TRBD1; cdr3_nt: TGTGCCAGCAGCCAAGAAGTGACAGGGGGCGGCGGGGAGCTGTTTTTT; cdr3_aa: CASSQEVTGGGGELFF
clone_size: .; v_call: TRBV3-1/TRBV3-2; cdr3_length: 17; j_call: TRBJ2-1; d_call: .; cdr3_nt: TGTGCCAGCAGCCAAGATAGGAGAGGGAGAAGACACAATGAGCAGTTCTTC; cdr3_aa: CASSQDRRGRRHNEQFF
clone_size: .; v_call: TRBV15; cdr3_length: 16; j_call: TRBJ1-2; d_call: .; cdr3_nt: TGTGCCACCAGCAGAGATAGAAGGGCAGGGAATAATGGCTACACCTTC; cdr3_aa: CATSRDRRAGNNGYTF
clone_size: once; v_call: TRBV15; cdr3_length: 17; j_call: TRBJ2-3; d_call: TRBD2; cdr3_nt: TGTGCCACCAGCAGAGCTGCGGGACTAGGGATTGAGGGTACGCAGTATTTT; cdr3_aa: CATSRAAGLGIEGTQYF
clone_size: .; v_call: TRBV29-1; cdr3_length: 13; j_call: TRBJ2-4; d_call: .; cdr3_nt: TGCAGCGTTGACAGACTAGCCAAAAACATTCAGTACTTC; cdr3_aa: CSVDRLAKNIQYF
clone_size: .; v_call: TRBV18; cdr3_length: 17; j_call: TRBJ1-3; d_call: TRBD1; cdr3_nt: TGTGCCAGCTCACCCTCGACAGGGGTTTTCTCTGGAAACACCATATATTTT; cdr3_aa: CASSPSTGVFSGNTIYF
clone_size: .; v_call: TRBV6-5; cdr3_length: 14; j_call: TRBJ2-3; d_call: TRBD2; cdr3_nt: TGTGCCAGCAGAGCTAGCGGGGGGTCAGATACGCAGTATTTT; cdr3_aa: CASRASGGSDTQYF
clone_size: .; v_call: TRBV18; cdr3_length: 13; j_call: TRBJ1-1; d_call: TRBD1; cdr3_nt: TGTGCCAGCTCACTACAGGGGACGATGGAAGCTTTCTTT; cdr3_aa: CASSLQGTMEAFF
clone_size: .; v_call: TRBV19; cdr3_length: 15; j_call: TRBJ2-3; d_call: TRBD2; cdr3_nt: TGTGCCAGTAGTGGTAGCGGGAGGGACACAGATACGCAGTATTTT; cdr3_aa: CASSGSGRDTDTQYF
clone_size: .; v_call: TRBV2; cdr3_length: 14; j_call: TRBJ1-6; d_call: .; cdr3_nt: TGTGCCAGCAACACAGGGCGGTATAATTCACCCCTCCACTTT; cdr3_aa: CASNTGRYNSPLHF
clone_size: .; v_call: TRBV29-1; cdr3_length: 13; j_call: TRBJ2-3; d_call: TRBD1; cdr3_nt: TGCAGCGTACAGGGGCCTCGCACAGATACGCAGTATTTT; cdr3_aa: CSVQGPRTDTQYF
clone_size: .; v_call: TRBV6-5; cdr3_length: 15; j_call: TRBJ2-2; d_call: .; cdr3_nt: TGTGCCAGCAGTCCAGGGGCAGGGAGGGCCGGGGAGCTGTTTTTT; cdr3_aa: CASSPGAGRAGELFF
clone_size: few; v_call: TRBV11-2; cdr3_length: 16; j_call: TRBJ2-7; d_call: TRBD2; cdr3_nt: TGTGCCAGCAGTTCTGGCGGGAGCCTCCTCTCCTACGAGCAGTACTTC; cdr3_aa: CASSSGGSLLSYEQYF
clone_size: once; v_call: TRBV2; cdr3_length: 13; j_call: TRBJ2-3; d_call: TRBD1; cdr3_nt: TGTGCCAGCTGGACAGGGGAAGGTGCTACGCAGTATTTT; cdr3_aa: CASWTGEGATQYF
clone_size: .; v_call: TRBV10-3; cdr3_length: 13; j_call: TRBJ2-7; d_call: .; cdr3_nt: TGTGCCATCAGTGGACAGGCTGGATTTGGGCAGTACTTC; cdr3_aa: CAISGQAGFGQYF
clone_size: .; v_call: TRBV18; cdr3_length: 15; j_call: TRBJ2-2; d_call: .; cdr3_nt: TGTGCCAGCTCACTCCAGTCATCGGGAGTGGGGGAGCTGTTTTTT; cdr3_aa: CASSLQSSGVGELFF
clone_size: .; v_call: TRBV18; cdr3_length: 17; j_call: TRBJ1-4; d_call: TRBD1; cdr3_nt: TGTGCCAGCTCACCTCCTGGGCTACAGGGGGACCTTGAAAAACTGTTTTTT; cdr3_aa: CASSPPGLQGDLEKLFF
clone_size: .; v_call: TRBV5-1; cdr3_length: 14; j_call: TRBJ2-7; d_call: .; cdr3_nt: TGCGCCAGCAGCTTGTCGGCTAACGGGGGCGAGCAGTACTTC; cdr3_aa: CASSLSANGGEQYF
clone_size: few; v_call: TRBV9; cdr3_length: 14; j_call: TRBJ2-7; d_call: TRBD1; cdr3_nt: TGTGCCAGCAGCGTATATGACAGGGACTACGAGCAGTACTTC; cdr3_aa: CASSVYDRDYEQYF
clone_size: .; v_call: TRBV6-6; cdr3_length: 16; j_call: TRBJ2-1; d_call: TRBD2; cdr3_nt: TGTGCCAGCAGTTCCAAGGTGGGGGGGTCCTACAATGAGCAGTTCTTC; cdr3_aa: CASSSKVGGSYNEQFF
clone_size: .; v_call: TRBV10-3; cdr3_length: 14; j_call: TRBJ1-4; d_call: TRBD1; cdr3_nt: TGTGCCATCAGTCGGGACAGTGGAGGGGAAAAACTGTTTTTT; cdr3_aa: CAISRDSGGEKLFF
clone_size: .; v_call: TRBV19; cdr3_length: 14; j_call: TRBJ1-2; d_call: .; cdr3_nt: TGTGCCAGTAAGAGCTTGGGACACCTCTATGGCTACACCTTC; cdr3_aa: CASKSLGHLYGYTF
clone_size: .; v_call: TRBV2; cdr3_length: 12; j_call: TRBJ1-1; d_call: .; cdr3_nt: TGTGCCAGCAGTGCCAGGGTTAGTGAAGCTTTCTTT; cdr3_aa: CASSARVSEAFF
clone_size: few; v_call: TRBV5-1; cdr3_length: 12; j_call: TRBJ2-7; d_call: .; cdr3_nt: TGCGCCAGCAGCTTGGTCGATAGTGGGCAGTACTTC; cdr3_aa: CASSLVDSGQYF
clone_size: .; v_call: TRBV25-1; cdr3_length: 17; j_call: TRBJ1-1; d_call: .; cdr3_nt: TGTGCCAGCCGGAAGATGAAGGCAGGGGAGATCGGCACTGAAGCTTTCTTT; cdr3_aa: CASRKMKAGEIGTEAFF
clone_size: once; v_call: TRBV28; cdr3_length: 14; j_call: TRBJ1-1; d_call: .; cdr3_nt: TGTGCCAGCAGTTTGGGGGCCTTGAACACTGAAGCTTTCTTT; cdr3_aa: CASSLGALNTEAFF
clone_size: .; v_call: TRBV25-1; cdr3_length: 17; j_call: TRBJ2-1; d_call: TRBD2; cdr3_nt: TGTGCCAGCAGTGGATGGGAGTGGACTAGCGGGAGTAATGAGCAGTTCTTC; cdr3_aa: CASSGWEWTSGSNEQFF
clone_size: .; v_call: TRBV6-1; cdr3_length: 13; j_call: TRBJ2-3; d_call: TRBD1; cdr3_nt: TGTGCCAGCAGTGAAAACAGGGGAAATACGCAGTATTTT; cdr3_aa: CASSENRGNTQYF
clone_size: .; v_call: TRBV5-1; cdr3_length: 13; j_call: TRBJ2-5; d_call: .; cdr3_nt: TGCGCCAGCAGCTCCGCGGGGACAGAGACCCAGTACTTC; cdr3_aa: CASSSAGTETQYF
clone_size: .; v_call: TRBV2; cdr3_length: 14; j_call: TRBJ1-1; d_call: TRBD1; cdr3_nt: TGTGCCAGCAGTGATAGCGGGGGACAGGGGTACGGTTTCTTT; cdr3_aa: CASSDSGGQGYGFF
clone_size: once; v_call: TRBV30; cdr3_length: 12; j_call: TRBJ2-1; d_call: .; cdr3_nt: TGTGCCTGGACAAGGGACAACAATGAGCAGTTCTTC; cdr3_aa: CAWTRDNNEQFF
clone_size: .; v_call: TRBV11-2; cdr3_length: 15; j_call: TRBJ1-6; d_call: .; cdr3_nt: TGTGCCAGCAGCTTATGGGCCTCAGCCAATTCACCCCTCCACTTT; cdr3_aa: CASSLWASANSPLHF
clone_size: .; v_call: TRBV5-4; cdr3_length: 15; j_call: TRBJ1-5; d_call: .; cdr3_nt: TGTGCCAGCAGCTTGGGGGGAGGCGAAAATCAGCCCCAGCATTTT; cdr3_aa: CASSLGGGENQPQHF
clone_size: .; v_call: TRBV5-1; cdr3_length: 16; j_call: TRBJ1-2; d_call: TRBD1; cdr3_nt: TGCGCCAGCGACCCGGGACAGGGGTACTCTAACTATGGCTACACCTTC; cdr3_aa: CASDPGQGYSNYGYTF
clone_size: .; v_call: TRBV4-2; cdr3_length: 16; j_call: TRBJ1-5; d_call: .; cdr3_nt: TGTGCCAGCAGCCAGACCGGAGGACAGTCCCATATGACCCAGCATTTT; cdr3_aa: CASSQTGGQSHMTQHF
clone_size: .; v_call: TRBV28; cdr3_length: 14; j_call: TRBJ1-5; d_call: .; cdr3_nt: TGTGCCAGCAGTCTTCGGACACTCTATCAGCCCCAGCATTTT; cdr3_aa: CASSLRTLYQPQHF
clone_size: .; v_call: TRBV5-1; cdr3_length: 15; j_call: TRBJ2-7; d_call: TRBD2; cdr3_nt: TGCGCCAGCAGCTTGGGGGGGACTAGTGACTACGAGCAGTACTTC; cdr3_aa: CASSLGGTSDYEQYF
clone_size: .; v_call: TRBV9; cdr3_length: 16; j_call: TRBJ2-1; d_call: TRBD2; cdr3_nt: TGTGCCAGCAGCAGTCGGACTAGCGGGAGTAAATATGAGCAGTTCTTC; cdr3_aa: CASSSRTSGSKYEQFF
clone_size: .; v_call: TRBV28; cdr3_length: 13; j_call: TRBJ2-5; d_call: .; cdr3_nt: TGTGCCAGCTCTTCAGGGGGGCAAGAGACCCAGTACTTC; cdr3_aa: CASSSGGQETQYF
clone_size: few; v_call: TRBV30; cdr3_length: 13; j_call: TRBJ2-3; d_call: .; cdr3_nt: TGTGCCTGGGGCGTGAGCGGCGCAGATACGCAGTATTTT; cdr3_aa: CAWGVSGADTQYF
clone_size: .; v_call: TRBV19; cdr3_length: 14; j_call: TRBJ1-2; d_call: .; cdr3_nt: TGTGCCAGTAGTATCCCTGGCCACCGCTATGGCTACACCTTC; cdr3_aa: CASSIPGHRYGYTF
clone_size: .; v_call: TRBV19; cdr3_length: 16; j_call: TRBJ2-1; d_call: TRBD2; cdr3_nt: TGTGCCAGTAGTATTTTCGCCCTAGCGGGGGTGGGTGAGCAGTTCTTC; cdr3_aa: CASSIFALAGVGEQFF